The rows below give T cell receptor beta chains drawn from one sample of a study of blood T cell repertoires in COVID-19. This table comes from immunoSEQ multiplex PCR, and its TCRdb copy is limited to in-frame clones, with some not included. The top ten clones hold 9.8% of a sample with about 150,000 clones, 70% to 85% of them seen once. The sequenced sample consisted of peripheral blood. These receptors were collected from a woman between 50 and 59 years old with acute or convalescent COVID-19. CDR3s include the opening cysteine and the closing phenylalanine or tryptophan. Some rows mark clone size as missing; the rest say once, few, many or name a class of expanded clone.

TRBJ2-7,TRBV7-2,13,once,CASSSGLAYEQYF
TRBJ2-2,TRBV29-1,15,once,CSVSPTVLNTGELFF
TRBJ2-2,TRBV6-5,15,-,CASRPGTMNTGELFF
TRBJ1-6,TRBV4-2,15,few,CASSQDRGNNSPLHF
TRBJ1-1,TRBV2,13,once,CASSDEGATEAFF
TRBJ2-2,TRBV4-3,18,-,CASSRYRSGQGDTGELFF
TRBJ2-2,TRBV3-1/TRBV3-2,18,few,CASSQVIGGGAYTGELFF
TRBJ1-1,TRBV18,14,-,CASSLTELGTEAFF
TRBJ2-4,TRBV14,16,once,CASSPLLADFKNIQYF
TRBJ1-2,TRBV7-2,14,-,CASSLVRAGGGYTF
TRBJ2-2,TRBV13,13,-,CASSLQIGGELFF
TRBJ2-1,TRBV2,15,-,CASIGAGGPLDEQFF
TRBJ2-5,TRBV11-1,14,-,CASSLAGTKETQYF
TRBJ1-3,TRBV15,14,-,CATSRGGQGNTIYF
TRBJ1-2,TRBV7-3,14,-,CASSRSDREGGYTF
TRBJ1-5,TRBV19,14,-,CASSQDLLVQPQHF
TRBJ1-5,TRBV18,14,-,CASSPGGSNQPQHF
TRBJ2-7,TRBV27,14,-,CASSLNRGVGEQYF
TRBJ2-1,TRBV4-3,19,-,CASSQHAYITSGRYNEQFF
TRBJ2-2,TRBV24-1,16,-,CATSAPGTGETGELFF
TRBJ2-7,TRBV27,15,-,CASSKRASAQREQYF
TRBJ2-1,TRBV24-1,16,-,CATSDPGLDSYNEQFF
TRBJ1-3,TRBV20-1,13,-,CSASTGGGNTIYF
TRBJ1-5,TRBV3-1/TRBV3-2,16,-,CASSQVAGQDNQPQHF
TRBJ1-5,TRBV18,13,-,CASSPNTYQPQHF
TRBJ2-7,TRBV21-1,15,once,CASSKAGTGTSEQYF
TRBJ2-7,TRBV2,14,-,CASGRDRADPEQYF
TRBJ1-3,TRBV7-2,15,-,CASSSGLSSGNTIYF
TRBJ1-3,TRBV3-1/TRBV3-2,16,-,CASSPRDRTSGNTIYF
TRBJ1-5,TRBV19,14,-,CASSGETGNQPQHF
TRBJ2-5,TRBV3-1/TRBV3-2,20,-,CASSQPTGPTRTSGRETQYF
TRBJ2-1,TRBV2,15,-,CASSSGTSAYNEQFF
TRBJ1-2,TRBV24-1,12,-,CATSGSSGGYTF
TRBJ1-3,TRBV18,18,-,CASSPPTGGTSSGNTIYF
TRBJ1-1,TRBV27,15,-,CASSLRDRENTEAFF
TRBJ1-5,TRBV19,14,-,CASMETGFNQPQHF
TRBJ1-4,TRBV3-1/TRBV3-2,15,-,CASSRRDWSNEKLFF
TRBJ2-5,TRBV19,15,few,CASNSRGSRAETQYF
TRBJ2-5,TRBV9,18,-,CASSVGSLAGGHGETQYF
TRBJ2-7,TRBV5-4,18,-,CASSLQTSSTGGWYEQYF
TRBJ1-2,TRBV5-1,16,few,CASSYPQGQLDYGYTF
TRBJ2-2,TRBV3-1/TRBV3-2,20,-,CASSPDRDRGRGWNTGELFF
TRBJ2-5,TRBV7-9,12,-,CASAGEPGTQYF
TRBJ1-1,TRBV6-1,15,once,CASSDKRQGDTEAFF
TRBJ2-2,TRBV4-1,18,-,CASSRTLAGGPHTGELFF
TRBJ1-1,TRBV10-3,11,-,CAIRAEVEAFF
TRBJ1-2,TRBV4-3,16,once,CASSQDSGTGWDGYTF
TRBJ1-1,TRBV10-3,13,-,CAISPDRGDEAFF
TRBJ2-5,TRBV3-1/TRBV3-2,16,-,CASSQHRGRTQETQYF
TRBJ1-5,TRBV6-1,13,-,CASSEGTDQPQHF
TRBJ2-2,TRBV19,17,few,CASSKNPSGSWTGELFF